This T cell receptor beta chain was identified during a study of CD8+CD57+ T cells in acquired aplastic anemia. General study results and limits: CD8+CD57+ cells (from patients) displayed lower diversity than the total CD4+ and CD8+ pools did.

The germline V gene has CDR1 LNHDA and CDR2 SQIVND (reference sequence). This CDR3 comprises 14 residues. The V end was cut by 3 bases, the J end by 0 bases, with 8 bases between. It was genomic DNA that served as the template for profiling TCR beta VDJ and CDR3. TCRdb re-called the reads through MiXCR, storing one row per CDR3 protein. The sample gives around 19,000 distinct CDR3 sequences, about 40% of which show up once; roughly 86% is in the top ten. On this clonotype: Its matching antigen is unknown.

Patients chosen for sequencing had CD8+CD57+ cells that had expanded, as shown by flow cytometry. Bead enrichment of CD8+CD57+ cells gave a mean 1.6 ug DNA. The sequenced material came from CD8+CD57+ T cells sorted from PBMCs. Subset reported: bead-enriched CD8+CD57+ effector memory T cells from SAA patients. This chain links TRBV19 with TRBJ1-2, with a tentative D call TRBD1 (5 bases). The clonotype comes from a human donor with aplastic anemia. The CDR3 region is CASSIGAANYGYTF. The CDR3 DNA reads as TGTGCCAGTAGTATTGGGGCAGCTAACTATGGCTACACCTTC.